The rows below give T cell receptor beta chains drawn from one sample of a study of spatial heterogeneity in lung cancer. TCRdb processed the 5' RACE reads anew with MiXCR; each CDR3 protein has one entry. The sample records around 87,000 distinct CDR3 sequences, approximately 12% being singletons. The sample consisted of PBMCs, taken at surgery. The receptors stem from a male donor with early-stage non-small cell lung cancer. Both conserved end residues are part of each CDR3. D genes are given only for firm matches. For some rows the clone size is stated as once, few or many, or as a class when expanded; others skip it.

CDR3 DNA: TGTGCCAGCAGCCCACTCCCACTGCAAGAGACCCAGTACTTC; CDR3 protein: CASSPLPLQETQYF; D gene: .; clone size: few; J gene: TRBJ2-5; V gene: TRBV3-1
CDR3 DNA: TGTGCCAGCAGCTTAGTACCGCGGAACTCCTACAATGAGCAGTTCTTC; CDR3 protein: CASSLVPRNSYNEQFF; D gene: .; clone size: few; J gene: TRBJ2-1; V gene: TRBV7-9
CDR3 DNA: TGTGCCAGCAGTCCAGCCCAAGAGACCCAGTACTTC; CDR3 protein: CASSPAQETQYF; D gene: .; clone size: many; J gene: TRBJ2-5; V gene: TRBV12-3/TRBV12-4
CDR3 DNA: TGTGCCACCAGTGATTTACTCGGGGCACGAGCTTTCTTT; CDR3 protein: CATSDLLGARAFF; D gene: .; clone size: .; J gene: TRBJ1-1; V gene: TRBV24-1
CDR3 DNA: TGTGCCAGCAGCTTACCAGGGGGCGAAAACATTCAGTACTTC; CDR3 protein: CASSLPGGENIQYF; D gene: TRBD1; clone size: .; J gene: TRBJ2-4; V gene: TRBV11-2
CDR3 DNA: TGTGCCAGCAGTTCAACCGCCAAGGACGGAAATGAAAAACTGTTTTTT; CDR3 protein: CASSSTAKDGNEKLFF; D gene: .; clone size: few; J gene: TRBJ1-4; V gene: TRBV28
CDR3 DNA: TGCAGTGCCGCTGGTTCCAGACGAAACTTATACTCCTACGAGCAGTACTTC; CDR3 protein: CSAAGSRRNLYSYEQYF; D gene: .; clone size: .; J gene: TRBJ2-7; V gene: TRBV20-1
CDR3 DNA: TGTGCCAGCAGCTTATATGGCGGGGGGGCCACAGATACGCAGTATTTT; CDR3 protein: CASSLYGGGATDTQYF; D gene: TRBD2; clone size: many; J gene: TRBJ2-3; V gene: TRBV7-3
CDR3 DNA: TGTGCCAGCAGCCGGGACAGGGATAATGAAAAACTGTTTTTT; CDR3 protein: CASSRDRDNEKLFF; D gene: TRBD1; clone size: .; J gene: TRBJ1-4; V gene: TRBV7-2
CDR3 DNA: TGTGCCAGCAGCTTGGCAGGGGGGACCAAAAACATTCAGTACTTC; CDR3 protein: CASSLAGGTKNIQYF; D gene: .; clone size: .; J gene: TRBJ2-4; V gene: TRBV5-4
CDR3 DNA: TGTGCCAGCTCACCAAGCGGTCAACTATCCGTATACAATGAGCAGTTCTTC; CDR3 protein: CASSPSGQLSVYNEQFF; D gene: .; clone size: .; J gene: TRBJ2-1; V gene: TRBV18
CDR3 DNA: TGTGCCAGCAGCTTAGCGGACAGGAGTAGGGGGGAGCTGTTTTTT; CDR3 protein: CASSLADRSRGELFF; D gene: TRBD1; clone size: few; J gene: TRBJ2-2; V gene: TRBV7-2
CDR3 DNA: TGCGCCAGCAGTCAGTTACACGCACGGGACGAGCAGTACTTC; CDR3 protein: CASSQLHARDEQYF; D gene: .; clone size: .; J gene: TRBJ2-7; V gene: TRBV23-1
CDR3 DNA: TGTGCCAGCTCACCAGGGGTCCAGCCCCAGCATTTT; CDR3 protein: CASSPGVQPQHF; D gene: .; clone size: few; J gene: TRBJ1-5; V gene: TRBV18
CDR3 DNA: TGTGCCAGCAGCGAGAACACACAGGGTTCCCTGACTTTC; CDR3 protein: CASSENTQGSLTF; D gene: .; clone size: once; J gene: TRBJ2-6; V gene: TRBV7-2
CDR3 DNA: TGTGCCATCAGTCCGACTAGCGGAGAAGAGACCCAGTACTTC; CDR3 protein: CAISPTSGEETQYF; D gene: TRBD2; clone size: .; J gene: TRBJ2-5; V gene: TRBV10-3
CDR3 DNA: TGTGCCAGCAGCCACCCCGACCCGGGACAGGTTCCAGAGACCCAGTACTTC; CDR3 protein: CASSHPDPGQVPETQYF; D gene: TRBD1; clone size: few; J gene: TRBJ2-5; V gene: TRBV7-9
CDR3 DNA: TGTGCCAGCACCCCGGCCGGCGGCAATCAGCCCCAGCATTTT; CDR3 protein: CASTPAGGNQPQHF; D gene: .; clone size: few; J gene: TRBJ1-5; V gene: TRBV28
CDR3 DNA: TGTGCCAGCAGTATCGGGACAGACAATCAGCCCCAGCATTTT; CDR3 protein: CASSIGTDNQPQHF; D gene: TRBD1; clone size: many; J gene: TRBJ1-5; V gene: TRBV28
CDR3 DNA: TGTGCCAGCAGTTTCGGACTAGCGGGAGGGCGGGGTGCCACAGATACGCAGTATTTT; CDR3 protein: CASSFGLAGGRGATDTQYF; D gene: TRBD2; clone size: .; J gene: TRBJ2-3; V gene: TRBV28
CDR3 DNA: TGCAGCGTGGACGGCGGCAGGGGGCAAAATGAGCAGTTCTTC; CDR3 protein: CSVDGGRGQNEQFF; D gene: TRBD1; clone size: .; J gene: TRBJ2-1; V gene: TRBV29-1
CDR3 DNA: TGTGCCAGCAGTACTCCCTCAGGCGGGGACACTGAAGCTTTCTTT; CDR3 protein: CASSTPSGGDTEAFF; D gene: .; clone size: few; J gene: TRBJ1-1; V gene: TRBV28
CDR3 DNA: TGTGCCATCAGTGGACAGGTGGATCAGCCCCAGCATTTT; CDR3 protein: CAISGQVDQPQHF; D gene: .; clone size: .; J gene: TRBJ1-5; V gene: TRBV10-3
CDR3 DNA: TGTGCCAGCAGCTCCGGACTAGCGGTTACCTACGAGCAGTACTTC; CDR3 protein: CASSSGLAVTYEQYF; D gene: TRBD2; clone size: few; J gene: TRBJ2-7; V gene: TRBV11-1
CDR3 DNA: TGTGCCAGCAGCCCCCTCAGCCCAGTTGAGGCCGGGGAGCTGTTTTTT; CDR3 protein: CASSPLSPVEAGELFF; D gene: .; clone size: .; J gene: TRBJ2-2; V gene: TRBV7-6
CDR3 DNA: TGTGCCAGCAGTTTAGTCGGGGTCCCCGGGGAGCTGTTTTTT; CDR3 protein: CASSLVGVPGELFF; D gene: .; clone size: .; J gene: TRBJ2-2; V gene: TRBV12-3/TRBV12-4
CDR3 DNA: TGCGCCAGCGCCGCAGCGGGGGGTGGCGGGGAGCTGTTTTTT; CDR3 protein: CASAAAGGGGELFF; D gene: TRBD2; clone size: few; J gene: TRBJ2-2; V gene: TRBV10-2
CDR3 DNA: TGTGCCAGCAGCTTAGGGACAGTAACTGGAAACACCATATATTTT; CDR3 protein: CASSLGTVTGNTIYF; D gene: .; clone size: .; J gene: TRBJ1-3; V gene: TRBV11-2
CDR3 DNA: TGCGCCAGCAGCCAAGACCCGGCTAGCAATCAGCCCCAGCATTTT; CDR3 protein: CASSQDPASNQPQHF; D gene: .; clone size: few; J gene: TRBJ1-5; V gene: TRBV4-3
CDR3 DNA: TGTGCCAGCAGCTTTTCCCCGGGAGGGATCAATGAGCAGTTCTTC; CDR3 protein: CASSFSPGGINEQFF; D gene: TRBD2; clone size: many; J gene: TRBJ2-1; V gene: TRBV7-3
CDR3 DNA: TGTGCCAGCTCACACGGGACAGGGGGCATATACGAGCAGTACTTC; CDR3 protein: CASSHGTGGIYEQYF; D gene: TRBD1; clone size: .; J gene: TRBJ2-7; V gene: TRBV18
CDR3 DNA: TGTGCCAGCAGCCCAACTAGCGGGACCCACCATACGCAGTATTTT; CDR3 protein: CASSPTSGTHHTQYF; D gene: TRBD2; clone size: .; J gene: TRBJ2-3; V gene: TRBV7-2
CDR3 DNA: TGTGCCACCAGTCGGGGTACGGCTGAAGCTTTCTTT; CDR3 protein: CATSRGTAEAFF; D gene: .; clone size: few; J gene: TRBJ1-1; V gene: TRBV24-1
CDR3 DNA: TGTGCCAGCAGTTTAGCACAGAGCTACGAGCAGTACTTC; CDR3 protein: CASSLAQSYEQYF; D gene: .; clone size: few; J gene: TRBJ2-7; V gene: TRBV27
CDR3 DNA: TGTGCCAGCAGCTCTTGGGGACAGAGCACAGATACGCAGTATTTT; CDR3 protein: CASSSWGQSTDTQYF; D gene: TRBD1; clone size: .; J gene: TRBJ2-3; V gene: TRBV7-3
CDR3 DNA: TGTGCCAGCAGCTTTAGTGGGGGGACCGGCTCCTACGAGCAGTACTTC; CDR3 protein: CASSFSGGTGSYEQYF; D gene: .; clone size: many; J gene: TRBJ2-7; V gene: TRBV7-9
CDR3 DNA: TGTGCCAGCGGAAAGACAGTACTCCGGTCGCACGAGCAGTACTTC; CDR3 protein: CASGKTVLRSHEQYF; D gene: .; clone size: .; J gene: TRBJ2-7; V gene: TRBV27
CDR3 DNA: TGTGCCAGCAGCTTACGAGGGAATAGCAATCAGCCCCAGCATTTT; CDR3 protein: CASSLRGNSNQPQHF; D gene: .; clone size: few; J gene: TRBJ1-5; V gene: TRBV7-2
CDR3 DNA: TGTGCCAGCAGCAATGCAATAACCTGGACTAGCGGGAGGGGAGAGCAGTTCTTC; CDR3 protein: CASSNAITWTSGRGEQFF; D gene: TRBD2; clone size: many; J gene: TRBJ2-1; V gene: TRBV7-8
CDR3 DNA: TGTGCCAGCAGTTCCGGACAGCTGAACACTGAAGCTTTCTTT; CDR3 protein: CASSSGQLNTEAFF; D gene: .; clone size: .; J gene: TRBJ1-1; V gene: TRBV12-3/TRBV12-4
CDR3 DNA: TGTGCCAGCAGCTTCTTGGTGGAGACTACGGAGCAGTACTTC; CDR3 protein: CASSFLVETTEQYF; D gene: .; clone size: .; J gene: TRBJ2-7; V gene: TRBV7-2
CDR3 DNA: TGTGCCAGCAGCCCGACTAAGGTCCGTGAGCAGTTCTTC; CDR3 protein: CASSPTKVREQFF; D gene: .; clone size: .; J gene: TRBJ2-1; V gene: TRBV7-2
CDR3 DNA: TGTGCCAGCAGCTTAGTGCCTAGCGGGATGCCTAACACCGGGGAGCTGTTTTTT; CDR3 protein: CASSLVPSGMPNTGELFF; D gene: TRBD2; clone size: many; J gene: TRBJ2-2; V gene: TRBV7-3
CDR3 DNA: TGCAGCGTTGCGGGGAGCGAGAACACTGAAGCTTTCTTT; CDR3 protein: CSVAGSENTEAFF; D gene: .; clone size: .; J gene: TRBJ1-1; V gene: TRBV29-1
CDR3 DNA: TGTGCCAGCAGTTACGTAGAGGACACTGAAGCTTTCTTT; CDR3 protein: CASSYVEDTEAFF; D gene: .; clone size: many; J gene: TRBJ1-1; V gene: TRBV6-2/TRBV6-3
CDR3 DNA: TGCAGTGCTAGAAATATCCGGGACTCGACCAATGAGCAGTTCTTC; CDR3 protein: CSARNIRDSTNEQFF; D gene: .; clone size: .; J gene: TRBJ2-1; V gene: TRBV20-1
CDR3 DNA: TGTGCCAGCAGCTTATGGGCAGTCATCCGGGACAGGACGGGGAATGAGCAGTTCTTC; CDR3 protein: CASSLWAVIRDRTGNEQFF; D gene: TRBD1; clone size: many; J gene: TRBJ2-1; V gene: TRBV7-2
CDR3 DNA: TGCGCCAGCAGCGTGCCCACCGGAACAGACTATGGCTACACCTTC; CDR3 protein: CASSVPTGTDYGYTF; D gene: .; clone size: many; J gene: TRBJ1-2; V gene: TRBV4-1
CDR3 DNA: TGCAGTGATGGGACTAGCGGGGACCAAGAGACCCAGTACTTC; CDR3 protein: CSDGTSGDQETQYF; D gene: TRBD2; clone size: .; J gene: TRBJ2-5; V gene: TRBV20-1
CDR3 DNA: TGTGCCAGCAGTTACACGGGACAGGGGGCCCCCTACGAGCAGTACTTC; CDR3 protein: CASSYTGQGAPYEQYF; D gene: TRBD1; clone size: few; J gene: TRBJ2-7; V gene: TRBV6-5
CDR3 DNA: TGTGCCAGCGGAAGGACAGATTACGAGCAGTACTTC; CDR3 protein: CASGRTDYEQYF; D gene: .; clone size: many; J gene: TRBJ2-7; V gene: TRBV6-1
CDR3 DNA: TGTGCCAGCAGCTTTGGGGGTCCGAACTATGGCTACACCTTC; CDR3 protein: CASSFGGPNYGYTF; D gene: .; clone size: many; J gene: TRBJ1-2; V gene: TRBV5-5
CDR3 DNA: TGTGCCAGCAGCCATCTCCAGACAGGGGGTATCTACGAGCAGTACTTC; CDR3 protein: CASSHLQTGGIYEQYF; D gene: TRBD1; clone size: many; J gene: TRBJ2-7; V gene: TRBV14
CDR3 DNA: TGTGCCAGCAGCTTCACTCGCCAGGGGAGCTATGGCTACACCTTC; CDR3 protein: CASSFTRQGSYGYTF; D gene: .; clone size: .; J gene: TRBJ1-2; V gene: TRBV5-4
CDR3 DNA: TGCAGTGCTAGAGATTTTGGCAGCCCAGGGAGCAATCAGCCCCAGCATTTT; CDR3 protein: CSARDFGSPGSNQPQHF; D gene: .; clone size: .; J gene: TRBJ1-5; V gene: TRBV20-1
CDR3 DNA: TGTGCCAGCAGGAAGTCCGGCGAGTCTAGCAATCAGCCCCAGCATTTT; CDR3 protein: CASRKSGESSNQPQHF; D gene: .; clone size: few; J gene: TRBJ1-5; V gene: TRBV6-2/TRBV6-3
CDR3 DNA: TGTGCCAGCAGGAAGACAGGGTTTGAGCAGTACTTC; CDR3 protein: CASRKTGFEQYF; D gene: TRBD1; clone size: many; J gene: TRBJ2-7; V gene: TRBV2
CDR3 DNA: TGTGCCAGCAGCTTGGGGACAGGGACGCGGCAGTACTTC; CDR3 protein: CASSLGTGTRQYF; D gene: TRBD1; clone size: few; J gene: TRBJ2-7; V gene: TRBV7-9
CDR3 DNA: TGCGCCAGCAGCCAACGGGACAGGGAGACCCAGTACTTC; CDR3 protein: CASSQRDRETQYF; D gene: TRBD1; clone size: once; J gene: TRBJ2-5; V gene: TRBV4-1